This T cell receptor beta chain appears in the sequencing data of a study of blood T cell repertoires in COVID-19. Trimming stripped 0 bases from V and 2 bases from J, with 11 bases between. The V gene's germline CDR1 is GTSNPN and CDR2 SVGIG (reference sequence). This CDR3 contains 15 residues. Authors' processing steps: Amplification with reference gene primers provided the estimates of nucleated cell counts. Clones were sequenced by immunoSEQ multiplex PCR, and TCRdb holds only the in-frame ones, with some missing. The V and J calls and clone size come from that table; D and trimming were worked out from the DNA. In the table there are around 250,000 clones, approximately 90% of which are singletons.

This receptor was identified in a man aged 30 to 39 who had recovered from COVID-19. Input material: peripheral blood. The rearrangement uses TRBV30 and TRBJ1-5; maybe TRBD1 (5 bases). Written as DNA, the CDR3 is TGTGCCTGGAGTGTAGGGGTCTGGGGCAATCAGCCCCAGCATTTT. Protein: CAWSVGVWGNQPQHF.